This T cell receptor (beta chain) was identified in a study of T-cell memory formation after mild COVID-19. This clonotype came up many times. A single record per CDR3 protein comes from TCRdb applying MiXCR to the 5' RACE reads. The sample has about 250,000 distinct CDR3 sequences; more than 15% are singletons. The receptor was isolated from a young man who had mild COVID-19 (a few samples of this study predate the infection). Cell type and time point are not known. Sequenced material: PBMCs or a T cell subset sorted from them (not recorded which).

In DNA form, the CDR3 reads TGCGCCAGCAGCTTGGGAGGAGTCGAGCAGTACTTC. It is translated as CASSLGGVEQYF. The chain joins TRBV5-1 to TRBJ2-7; no definite D call. V was pared by 0 bases and J by 6 bases, with 7 bases between. Germline values: CDR1 SGHRS, CDR2 YFSETQ. The CDR3 has 12 amino acids.